This paragraph covers one TCR beta chain sequence. This clonotype has at least ten counts. What this receptor recognizes is not known. Qualities for individual bases were not recorded, and no much larger clone is one base off. These data originate in a study of human T cells and chemical hapten exposure (dated by TCRdb to the early 2020s). Broadly, across the study: For sensitization, 2% DPC in acetone was applied to a 2 cm by 2 cm area of upper inner arm skin. In alopecia patients, the study followed how the peripheral blood TCR repertoire changed in vivo over primary and secondary sensitization to diphenylcyclopropenone (DPC), a hapten. For TCR sequencing, blood came from 25 to 35 alopecia patients at anywhere from one to four time points (pre-sensitization, 2, 6 and 24 weeks). Throughout the study period of approximately 23 weeks, patients also received therapeutic DPC doses to the scalp every week. Alopecia areata with under or over 50% scalp involvement, alopecia totalis and alopecia universalis were represented in the patient cohort, which was mostly female. Blood samples were taken from patients before sensitization (week 0) and at 2, 6 and about 24 weeks after DPC sensitization. Patch testing was performed on the upper back with Finn chambers containing 0.01% DPC, and the patch tests were scored after 6 days according to International Contact Dermatitis Research Group standards. Libraries were pooled for sequencing, and per-sample TCR yields varied mainly because of small differences in library volumes within the pool.

The library was made by RACE. The listed sequencing device is NextSeq 500. Library preparation attached unique molecular identifiers to individual cDNA molecules for quantitative, reproducible TCR counting. From each blood RNA sample, both TCR alpha and TCR beta chains were sequenced. On the authors' methods: A median of around 96,000 TCRs per sample was observed, with a range of roughly 20,000 to 750,000. V, J and CDR3 annotation of the TCR reads was carried out using the Decombinator software suite. To make PS versus PT1 abundance plots, every sample was subsampled to the same number of TCRs (28,000). Expanded TCRs were defined as absent before sensitization and observed at least eight times at the 2-week time point. The public sequencing data were trimmed at Q25 with fastp and processed into clonotypes with MiXCR by TCRdb, which kept only in-frame beta chains. Every entry covers one CDR3 protein and lists the most common genes and DNA from its rows. The V and J calls reflect TCRdb's pipeline rather than the authors' work. Recorded for this sample are roughly 380,000 distinct CDR3 sequences; 5.1% of them occurred a single time. The ten largest clones take up 2.6% of the sample.

CDR1 and CDR2 are drawn from the germline V gene: SGHAT, FQNNGV. Trimmed from V: 3 bases; trimmed from J: 5 bases; junction bases lacking a gene match: 9. The CDR3 holds 16 amino acids from the cysteine to the phenylalanine. The kept DNA is CDR3 alone, 48 bases in frame from the first base. Beyond this particular receptor, the publication reports: Expanded TCRs formed significantly more large CDR3 similarity clusters than pre-sensitization or healthy control sets, consistent with antigen-driven responses. Because every patient had alopecia, a presumed autoimmune disease, the patients' immune response might differ from that of healthy individuals. No change with DPC sensitization was found in the number of TCRs above 1 in 1000 frequency, and no evidence of global repertoire structure alterations was found. Patch test score was positively correlated with the number of PT1 expanded TCRs, with significance at thresholds 8, 16 and 32 but not at 4. Repeated subsampling changed both the strength of the expansion versus patch-test correlation and the threshold at which that correlation became significant.

This sample's time point label indicates: pre-sensitization, week 0. Taken with the paper, the label for treatment or condition translates to: therapeutic diphenylcyclopropenone sensitization with weekly scalp DPC. Blood at each patch-test visit was drawn before the patch test was applied. Patients were considered eligible if aged 18 to 70, diagnosed with alopecia and deemed suitable for DPC therapy, and patients were excluded if pregnant. Total RNA was extracted from unfractionated whole blood collected in Tempus Blood RNA tubes. The chain was built from TRBV11-2 and TRBJ2-1; 8 central nucleotides agree with TRBD1. The sequence was collected from a woman in her fifties or sixties with alopecia areata. Some clones in this sample may be carry-over from other donors' samples. The sample in question was whole blood, obtained in connection with sensitization to the hapten diphenylcyclopropenone (DPC). The CDR3 protein sequence reads: CASSFLGTGGNNEQFF. The bases read TGTGCCAGCAGCTTCCTGGGGACAGGTGGGAACAATGAGCAGTTCTTC.